Listed below are T cell receptor beta chains from one sample, sequenced in a study of OX40 agonist ivuxolimab in advanced cancers. Sequencing used immunoSEQ multiplex PCR; TCRdb keeps in-frame clones, though not all of them. This sample has over 75,000 clones; 91% occur once, and the top ten carry roughly 8.9%. Material: CD4+ or CD8+ T cells sorted from blood, obtained in a trial of the OX40 agonist ivuxolimab. These receptors were obtained from an adult with an advanced solid tumor such as melanoma, head and neck, liver or kidney cancer. CDR3s include the opening cysteine and the closing phenylalanine or tryptophan. Fields, in order: CDR3 protein, CDR3 DNA, clone size, D gene, V gene, J gene, CDR3 length. The D gene is left open where the match is weak. Size is stated for part of the rows, as once, few or many counts, or as a class when the clone is expanded.

CDR3: CAWSVRGEEIGTQYF
DNA: TGTGCCTGGAGTGTACGGGGCGAGGAGATTGGGACCCAGTACTTC
size: .
D: .
V: TRBV30
J: TRBJ2-5
length: 15

CDR3: CASSYAQETQYF
DNA: TGTGCCAGCAGTTACGCCCAAGAGACCCAGTACTTC
size: .
D: .
V: TRBV6-6
J: TRBJ2-5
length: 12

CDR3: CASSGISGTSLVMSTGELFF
DNA: TGTGCCAGCAGTGGCATCTCCGGGACTAGCCTGGTCATGTCCACCGGGGAGCTGTTTTTT
size: .
D: TRBD2
V: TRBV6-1
J: TRBJ2-2
length: 20

CDR3: CASSQDTGMNEQFF
DNA: TGCGCCAGCAGCCAAGATACAGGGATGAATGAGCAGTTCTTC
size: few
D: .
V: TRBV4-1
J: TRBJ2-1
length: 14

CDR3: CASSGSAGGPEEQYF
DNA: TGTGCCAGCAGTGGGAGTGCGGGAGGGCCCGAAGAGCAGTACTTC
size: .
D: TRBD2
V: TRBV6-1
J: TRBJ2-7
length: 15

CDR3: CASSHSEAYNEQFF
DNA: TGCGCCAGCAGCCATAGCGAAGCCTACAATGAGCAGTTCTTC
size: .
D: .
V: TRBV4-1
J: TRBJ2-1
length: 14

CDR3: CASSQGVERERETQYF
DNA: TGTGCCAGCAGCCAAGGAGTAGAGCGGGAGAGAGAGACCCAGTACTTC
size: .
D: TRBD2
V: TRBV4-2
J: TRBJ2-5
length: 16

CDR3: CASSPGTAGANVLTF
DNA: TGCGCCAGCAGCCCTGGGACAGCTGGGGCCAACGTCCTGACTTTC
size: once
D: TRBD1
V: TRBV5-1
J: TRBJ2-6
length: 15

CDR3: CASSPMAATTDTQYF
DNA: TGTGCCAGCAGCCCCATGGCCGCGACCACAGATACGCAGTATTTT
size: .
D: .
V: TRBV7-9
J: TRBJ2-3
length: 15

CDR3: CASSQDRDRGEYGYTF
DNA: TGCGCCAGCAGCCAGGACCGGGACAGGGGAGAATATGGCTACACCTTC
size: .
D: TRBD1
V: TRBV4-1
J: TRBJ1-2
length: 16

CDR3: CASKWQGANLETQYF
DNA: TGTGCCAGCAAGTGGCAGGGGGCGAATTTAGAGACCCAGTACTTC
size: .
D: TRBD1
V: TRBV6-6
J: TRBJ2-5
length: 15

CDR3: CASSLQGVVEQYF
DNA: TGTGCCAGCAGCCTCCAGGGGGTGGTTGAGCAGTACTTC
size: once
D: TRBD1
V: TRBV5-6
J: TRBJ2-7
length: 13

CDR3: CASSSTGGSNQPQHF
DNA: TGCGCCAGCAGCTCTACAGGGGGGAGCAATCAGCCCCAGCATTTT
size: .
D: TRBD1
V: TRBV5-1
J: TRBJ1-5
length: 15

CDR3: CASSERTSGRAGYEQYF
DNA: TGTGCCAGCAGTGAACGGACTAGCGGGAGGGCGGGGTACGAGCAGTACTTC
size: .
D: TRBD2
V: TRBV6-1
J: TRBJ2-7
length: 17

CDR3: CASSYSRSSNQPQHF
DNA: TGTGCCAGCAGTTACTCTCGCAGCAGCAATCAGCCCCAGCATTTT
size: .
D: .
V: TRBV6-6
J: TRBJ1-5
length: 15

CDR3: CASSLGRTGVSTEAFF
DNA: TGCGCCAGCAGCTTGGGCAGGACAGGGGTAAGCACTGAAGCTTTCTTT
size: .
D: TRBD1
V: TRBV5-1
J: TRBJ1-1
length: 16

CDR3: CASSAEGGSTDTQYF
DNA: TGTGCCAGCAGCGCAGAGGGAGGTAGCACAGATACGCAGTATTTT
size: .
D: .
V: TRBV11-2
J: TRBJ2-3
length: 15

CDR3: CTSSQGGQTQYF
DNA: TGCACCAGCAGCCAAGGGGGCCAGACCCAGTACTTC
size: .
D: .
V: TRBV1
J: TRBJ2-5
length: 12

CDR3: CASRSLAGVYVTEAFF
DNA: TGTGCCAGCAGATCCCTGGCCGGGGTTTATGTCACTGAAGCTTTCTTT
size: .
D: .
V: TRBV27
J: TRBJ1-1
length: 16

CDR3: CASSFLAGGHNEQFF
DNA: TGTGCCAGCAGCTTTCTAGCGGGAGGGCACAATGAGCAGTTCTTC
size: .
D: TRBD2
V: TRBV7-9
J: TRBJ2-1
length: 15

CDR3: CARSLRAHTQETQYF
DNA: TGTGCCAGAAGCTTGCGCGCGCACACCCAAGAGACCCAGTACTTC
size: .
D: .
V: TRBV5-3
J: TRBJ2-5
length: 15

CDR3: CAITADRGNTEAFF
DNA: TGTGCCATCACCGCGGACAGGGGGAACACTGAAGCTTTCTTT
size: .
D: TRBD1
V: TRBV10-3
J: TRBJ1-1
length: 14

CDR3: CASSFGRETQYF
DNA: TGTGCCAGCAGCTTCGGGAGGGAGACCCAGTACTTC
size: .
D: TRBD2
V: TRBV11-2
J: TRBJ2-5
length: 12

CDR3: CASSLAGTARGEKLFF
DNA: TGTGCCAGCAGCTTAGCCGGGACAGCCCGTGGGGAAAAACTGTTTTTT
size: .
D: TRBD1
V: TRBV13
J: TRBJ1-4
length: 16

CDR3: CASSQAGYEQYF
DNA: TGCGCCAGCAGCCAAGCAGGGTATGAGCAGTACTTC
size: .
D: .
V: TRBV4-1
J: TRBJ2-7
length: 12

CDR3: CASSTTTSGSDTQYF
DNA: TGTGCCAGCAGCACGACGACTAGCGGGAGTGATACGCAGTATTTT
size: .
D: TRBD2
V: TRBV7-3
J: TRBJ2-3
length: 15

CDR3: CASSLGRGYGYTF
DNA: TGTGCCAGCAGTTTGGGCAGGGGCTATGGCTACACCTTC
size: .
D: .
V: TRBV28
J: TRBJ1-2
length: 13

CDR3: CASHVGNTEAFF
DNA: TGTGCCAGCCACGTGGGAAACACTGAAGCTTTCTTT
size: .
D: .
V: TRBV19
J: TRBJ1-1
length: 12

CDR3: CASSPQGRESDTQYF
DNA: TGTGCCAGCTCACCACAGGGGCGCGAGTCAGATACGCAGTATTTT
size: .
D: .
V: TRBV18
J: TRBJ2-3
length: 15

CDR3: CASSLRTGIPSQENIQYF
DNA: TGTGCCAGTAGTTTGAGGACAGGAATTCCCAGTCAAGAAAACATTCAGTACTTC
size: .
D: TRBD1
V: TRBV19
J: TRBJ2-4
length: 18

CDR3: CASSIVGWSTDTQYF
DNA: TGTGCCAGTAGTATCGTCGGGTGGAGCACAGATACGCAGTATTTT
size: .
D: .
V: TRBV19
J: TRBJ2-3
length: 15

CDR3: CASSPTASGYTF
DNA: TGTGCCAGCAGTCCTACAGCGAGTGGCTACACCTTC
size: .
D: .
V: TRBV6-5
J: TRBJ1-2
length: 12

CDR3: CASSLGTSGYEQYF
DNA: TGTGCCAGCAGCTTAGGCACTAGCGGCTACGAGCAGTACTTC
size: .
D: TRBD2
V: TRBV11-2
J: TRBJ2-7
length: 14

CDR3: CASSSLGQGPYEQYF
DNA: TGTGCCAGCAGCTCACTGGGACAGGGCCCCTACGAGCAGTACTTC
size: .
D: TRBD1
V: TRBV7-9
J: TRBJ2-7
length: 15

CDR3: CASSPTGSGNTIYF
DNA: TGTGCCAGCAGTCCTACAGGGTCCGGAAACACCATATATTTT
size: .
D: .
V: TRBV6-4
J: TRBJ1-3
length: 14

CDR3: CASSLPAGELFF
DNA: TGTGCCAGCAGCCTGCCCGCCGGGGAGCTGTTTTTT
size: .
D: .
V: TRBV7-9
J: TRBJ2-2
length: 12

CDR3: CASSSQGTEAFF
DNA: TGCGCCAGCAGCTCACAAGGCACTGAAGCTTTCTTT
size: .
D: .
V: TRBV5-1
J: TRBJ1-1
length: 12

CDR3: CASSLTRINEQFF
DNA: TGTGCCAGCAGCCTCACCAGGATCAATGAGCAGTTCTTC
size: .
D: .
V: TRBV7-3
J: TRBJ2-1
length: 13

CDR3: CASNGGPGQPQHF
DNA: TGTGCCAGCAACGGCGGCCCGGGTCAGCCCCAGCATTTT
size: .
D: .
V: TRBV6-1
J: TRBJ1-5
length: 13

CDR3: CSVGGLADRNTDTQYF
DNA: TGCAGCGTTGGGGGACTAGCCGATCGCAACACAGATACGCAGTATTTT
size: .
D: TRBD2
V: TRBV29-1
J: TRBJ2-3
length: 16

CDR3: CASSPGTENTGELFF
DNA: TGTGCCAGCAGCCCCGGGACAGAGAACACCGGGGAGCTGTTTTTT
size: .
D: TRBD1
V: TRBV9
J: TRBJ2-2
length: 15

CDR3: CASSPGQGALAFF
DNA: TGTGCCAGCAGTCCCGGACAGGGGGCTTTAGCGTTCTTT
size: .
D: TRBD1
V: TRBV27
J: TRBJ1-1
length: 13

CDR3: CASSHITVPLREGYEQYF
DNA: TGTGCCAGCAGCCATATTACCGTACCTCTGCGGGAGGGATACGAGCAGTACTTC
size: once
D: TRBD2
V: TRBV11-3
J: TRBJ2-7
length: 18

CDR3: CASSRDRSNQPQHF
DNA: TGTGCCAGCAGTCGGGACAGAAGCAATCAGCCCCAGCATTTT
size: .
D: TRBD1
V: TRBV5-8
J: TRBJ1-5
length: 14

CDR3: CASSLVGQALYEQYF
DNA: TGTGCCAGCAGCTTAGTTGGACAGGCCCTTTACGAGCAGTACTTC
size: .
D: TRBD1
V: TRBV5-5
J: TRBJ2-7
length: 15

CDR3: CASHAAVRTDTQYF
DNA: TGTGCCAGCCACGCGGCGGTTCGCACAGATACGCAGTATTTT
size: .
D: .
V: TRBV7-9
J: TRBJ2-3
length: 14

CDR3: CASRPGTGSYEQYF
DNA: TGTGCCAGCAGGCCCGGGACAGGCTCCTACGAGCAGTACTTC
size: once
D: .
V: TRBV21-1
J: TRBJ2-7
length: 14

CDR3: CASSSPTSGIWEQFF
DNA: TGTGCCAGCAGCTCTCCGACTAGCGGGATTTGGGAGCAGTTCTTC
size: .
D: TRBD2
V: TRBV5-4
J: TRBJ2-1
length: 15

CDR3: CASSFDITYNEQFF
DNA: TGTGCCAGCAGCTTCGACATAACCTACAATGAGCAGTTCTTC
size: .
D: .
V: TRBV28
J: TRBJ2-1
length: 14

CDR3: CASSGSGDEQYF
DNA: TGCGCCAGCAGCGGTTCGGGTGACGAGCAGTACTTC
size: .
D: .
V: TRBV5-1
J: TRBJ2-7
length: 12

CDR3: CAWSVKGIGNQPQHF
DNA: TGTGCCTGGAGTGTCAAGGGTATAGGCAATCAGCCCCAGCATTTT
size: .
D: .
V: TRBV30
J: TRBJ1-5
length: 15

CDR3: CSVEPSGTSYEQYF
DNA: TGCAGCGTTGAACCTAGCGGGACATCCTACGAGCAGTACTTC
size: .
D: TRBD2
V: TRBV29-1
J: TRBJ2-7
length: 14

CDR3: CAWSWVTDTQYF
DNA: TGTGCCTGGTCCTGGGTCACAGATACGCAGTATTTT
size: .
D: .
V: TRBV30
J: TRBJ2-3
length: 12

CDR3: CASSQDRAGGSYEQYF
DNA: TGCGCCAGCAGCCAAGATCGAGCGGGAGGCTCCTACGAGCAGTACTTC
size: .
D: TRBD2
V: TRBV4-1
J: TRBJ2-7
length: 16